This TCR beta chain was retrieved from a study of technical replicates of blood from a few donors. Trimming removed 6 bases from V and 2 bases from J; junction bases left unmatched: 16. The CDR3 is 16 residues long. Per the germline V gene, CDR1 is SQVTM and CDR2 is ANQGSEA. Only a few counts were recorded for this clone. Profiling relied on immunoSEQ multiplex PCR, and the TCRdb table lists in-frame clones only, not all of them. The sample shows over 55,000 clones, approximately 86% of them seen only once. This sequence was found in a human donor in good health. Some clones in this sample may be carry-over from other donors' samples. The V and J genes are TRBV29-1 and TRBJ2-7; 7 positions match TRBD1. The material sequenced was PBMCs. The CDR3 region is CSVTTDWVQGAYEQYF. The CDR3 coding sequence is TGCAGCGTCACCACTGACTGGGTCCAGGGGGCCTACGAGCAGTACTTC.